The T cell receptor beta chain under discussion was sequenced for a study of T cells in Graves' hyperthyroidism and ophthalmopathy. The source material, RNA transcripts, was used to amplify TCR beta CDR3 regions. The study used the HTBI primer set for a first-round RT-PCR of the TCR CDR3. Using its own MiXCR run on the multiplex PCR reads, TCRdb lists one record per CDR3 protein. The sample consists of about 610,000 distinct CDR3 sequences, 40% to 55% of them appearing once. A remark on this clonotype: Mismatch with germline at one junction end may stem from a read error.

No progression to ophthalmopathy during 18 months of follow-up defined stable disease. Exclusion of patients followed from uncontrolled infection, other autoimmune disease, pregnancy or lactation. The TCR sequence derives from a young woman with Graves' hyperthyroidism. The material sequenced was peripheral blood or thyroid tissue (not recorded which).

This CDR3 reads CAGSMVEATEAFF. CDR3 DNA sequence: TGCGCCGGCAGCATGGTGGAGGCCACTGAAGCTTTCTTT. The rearrangement uses TRBV5-1 and TRBJ1-1; D remains ambiguous. Germline values: CDR1 SGHRS, CDR2 YFSETQ. This CDR3 has 13 amino acids.